One sample yielded the 32 T cell receptor beta chains listed below, sequenced in a study of blood T cell repertoires in COVID-19. Sequencing used immunoSEQ multiplex PCR; TCRdb keeps in-frame clones, though not all of them. The sample consists of around 86,000 clones, 75% to 90% of them appearing once. Sequenced sample: peripheral blood. Receptors were obtained from a human donor in a cohort sampled during active COVID-19.

The chain has TRBV6-6 and TRBJ1-2, with a tentative D call TRBD1 (6 bases). The V gene's germline CDR1 is MNHNY and CDR2 SVGAGI (reference sequence). V lost 4 bases to trimming and J lost 8 bases, with 14 bases between them. The CDR3 length is 13 residues. Written as DNA, the CDR3 is TGTGCCAGCAGTTCCCAACAGGGAAGCGGCTACACCTTC. Its translation is CASSSQQGSGYTF.

The chain joins TRBV9 to TRBJ1-4; 7 bases match TRBD1. The germline CDR1 and CDR2 sequences are SGDLS and YYNGEE. J was trimmed by 6 bases and V by 3 bases; bases with no gene match: 8. The CDR3 has 15 residues. DNA of the CDR3: TGTGCCAGCAGCGCGACAGGGAAGGCCTATGAAAAACTGTTTTTT. It yields the protein CASSATGKAYEKLFF. Supplemented by reference TRBV9 and TRBJ1-4, the full variable domain reads DSGVTQTPKHLITATGQRVTLRCSPRSGDLSVYWYQQSLDQGLQFLIQYYNGEERAKGNILERFSAQQFPDLHSELNLSSLELGDSALYFCASSATGKAYEKLFFGSGTQLSVL.

The chain uses TRBV6-5 and TRBJ1-4; the D gene is possibly TRBD1 (5 bases). Germline CDR1 reads MNHEY; CDR2 reads SVGAGI. CDR3 length: 12 residues. Deletions cut 8 bases from V and 6 bases from J, with 10 bases between. This CDR3 is CASQRGHEKLFF. In DNA, the CDR3 is TGTGCCAGCCAAAGGGGTCATGAAAAACTGTTTTTT.

This chain joins TRBV2 and TRBJ2-1; D ambiguous. The CDR3 has 13 amino acids. V lost 4 bases to trimming and J lost 7 bases, with 11 bases between them. Germline V gene lookup returns CDR1 SNHLY and CDR2 FYNNEI. CDR3 DNA: TGTGCCAGCAGTGCAACCGAGAGGAATGAGCAGTTCTTC. It is translated as CASSATERNEQFF.

The rearrangement links TRBV5-1 to TRBJ2-7; TRBD1 agrees at 9 bases. Germline trimming cut 5 bases from V and 7 bases from J; bases unmatched to any gene: 16. CDR1 and CDR2 from the germline V gene are SGHRS and YFSETQ. The CDR3 sequence is 16 residues long. The CDR3 reads CASSKRHGTGSGEQYF. CDR3 bases: TGCGCCAGCAGTAAACGCCACGGGACAGGGTCGGGAGAGCAGTACTTC.

V is TRBV15 and J is TRBJ2-3; 11 bases line up with TRBD2. Germline CDR1 and CDR2: LNHNV and YYDKDF (reference sequence). The ends lost 1 base at V and 3 bases at J; junction bases unmatched: 6. This CDR3 region has 17 residues. CDR3 coding DNA: TGTGCCACCAGCAGAGTAGGACTAGCGGGTTGGACAGATACGCAGTATTTT. Protein sequence: CATSRVGLAGWTDTQYF.

The chain has TRBV6-5 and TRBJ2-2, with a tentative D call TRBD2 (6 bases). Per germline, CDR1 MNHEY and CDR2 SVGAGI. The CDR3 spans 13 residues. V lost 8 bases and J lost 1, with 8 bases in between. This CDR3 is CASRRENTGELFF. In DNA form, the CDR3 reads TGTGCCAGCCGGCGGGAGAACACCGGGGAGCTGTTTTTT.

The rearrangement joins TRBV10-1 to TRBJ1-1; the match to TRBD1 covers 8 bases. V lost 3 bases to trimming and J lost 11 bases; unmatched junction nucleotides: 5. The germline V gene encodes CDR1 WNHNN and CDR2 SYGVQD (reference sequence). The CDR3 has 12 residues. The CDR3 spells CASSDTTGEAFF. The DNA for the CDR3 is TGCGCCAGCAGTGATACGACAGGGGAGGCTTTCTTT.

This rearrangement joins TRBV7-9 to TRBJ2-7; 8 bases fit TRBD1. This CDR3 region has 13 residues. Germline V gene lookup returns CDR1 SEHNR and CDR2 FQNEAQ (reference sequence). After removal of 5 bases from V and 2 bases from J, the junction contained 2 bases not matched to a gene. CDR3 in amino acids: CASSKGQAYEQYF. In DNA, the CDR3 is TGTGCCAGCAGCAAGGGACAGGCCTACGAGCAGTACTTC.

This clone was detected once. This chain joins TRBV9 and TRBJ1-2, with 8 positions matching TRBD1. Germline loops: CDR1 SGDLS, CDR2 YYNGEE. This CDR3 is 14 amino acids long. J lost 8 bases, V lost 4 bases, and 10 bases had no gene match. The CDR3 is CASSSPGQGWGYTF. The CDR3 DNA reads as TGTGCCAGCAGCTCTCCCGGACAGGGTTGGGGCTACACCTTC.

In its sample, this clone was seen once. The CDR3 region is CASSFSWTGGEQYF. For the CDR3, the DNA is TGTGCCAGCAGCTTCTCATGGACAGGGGGCGAGCAGTACTTC. The V call is TRBV5-5, the J call TRBJ2-7; 10 bases align to TRBD1. V dropped 2 bases and J dropped 6; count of bases not matched to a gene: 5. CDR3 length: 14 residues. Germline CDR1 and CDR2: SGHKS and YYEKEE (reference sequence). Full variable domain (remainder filled in from reference TRBV5-5 and TRBJ2-7): DAGVTQSPTHLIKTRGQQVTLRCSPISGHKSVSWYQQVLGQGPQFIFQYYEKEERGRGNFPDRFSARQFPNYSSELNVNALLLGDSALYLCASSFSWTGGEQYFGPGTRLTVT.

This clone was recorded a few times. The chain uses TRBV18 and TRBJ1-4, with D possibly being TRBD1 (6 bases). The CDR3 is made up of 13 amino acids. Trimming removed 4 bases from V and 6 bases from J, with 9 bases in between. CDR1 and CDR2 from the germline V gene are KGHSH and LQKENI. DNA for the CDR3: TGTGCCAGCTCACTGGACAGCTATGAAAAACTGTTTTTT. Residues: CASSLDSYEKLFF.

J is TRBJ1-4 and V is TRBV29-1, with TRBD1 as a possible D gene (5 bases). Germline loops: CDR1 SQVTM, CDR2 ANQGSEA. CDR3 size: 13 residues. The V gene lost 7 bases and the J gene lost 8 bases, with 17 bases spanning the gap. The CDR3 region is CSGSAGTREKLFF. CDR3 sequence (DNA): TGCAGCGGTTCTGCAGGGACTAGGGAAAAACTGTTTTTT.

The chain joins TRBV28 to TRBJ1-2; D gene ambiguous. Germline lookup yields CDR1 MDHEN and CDR2 SYDVKM. Trimming took off 7 bases at V and 2 bases at J, with 8 bases between the two ends. The length of the CDR3 is 12 residues. CDR3 region: CASTQSNYGYTF. DNA for the CDR3: TGTGCCAGCACCCAATCAAACTATGGCTACACCTTC.

The gene calls are TRBV5-1 and TRBJ2-1; 7 nucleotides match TRBD1. The CDR3 sequence is 14 residues long. J gave up 8 bases and V 3 bases, and 8 bases lay outside the gene matches. CDR1 SGHRS and CDR2 YFSETQ come from the germline V gene. The CDR3 sequence: CASSSQGVGYEQFF. As DNA, the CDR3 is TGCGCCAGCAGCTCTCAGGGGGTAGGCTATGAGCAGTTCTTC.

The V call is TRBV5-5, the J call TRBJ1-1, with D possibly TRBD1 on 6 matching bases. This CDR3 has 15 amino acids. Germline V gene sequence: CDR1 SGHKS, CDR2 YYEKEE (reference sequence). V was clipped by 4 bases and J by 3 bases, with 16 bases between them. The CDR3 DNA is TGTGCCAGCAGCCCTCCCAGGGGTTTTGACACTGAAGCTTTCTTT. Protein sequence: CASSPPRGFDTEAFF.

This sequence joins TRBV6-2 or TRBV6-3 and TRBJ1-4, with D hard to call. Trimming took 2 bases from V and 3 from J, leaving 13 bases between them. Germline loops: CDR1 MNHEY, CDR2 SVGEGT. The CDR3 loop spans 16 amino acids. This CDR3 is CASSYGAGAANEKLFF. For the CDR3, the DNA is TGTGCCAGCAGTTACGGTGCGGGAGCTGCTAATGAAAAACTGTTTTTT.

The CDR3 bases are TGTGCCAGCAGTGAAAATGGTTCCGGGGGCTACACCTTC. It is translated as CASSENGSGGYTF. This chain joins TRBV6-1 and TRBJ1-2; D gene uncertain. Germline V gene data show CDR1 as MNHNS and CDR2 as SASEGT. Between the trimmed V and J ends, which lost 2 bases and 8 bases, there was a span of 12 bases. This CDR3 spans 13 amino acids.

The chain links TRBV11-3 to TRBJ2-3; tentative D call: TRBD2 (5 bases). The V end was cut by 5 bases, the J end by 0 bases, with 15 bases between. The germline V gene encodes CDR1 SGHNT and CDR2 YENEEA. This CDR3 has 16 residues. The DNA of the CDR3 is TGTGCCAGCAGCAAGCCGGGTGGAGGTAGCACAGATACGCAGTATTTT. Translation gives CASSKPGGGSTDTQYF.

V gene TRBV5-1 combines with J gene TRBJ1-3; maybe TRBD1 (5 bases). Trimming removed 3 bases from V and 0 bases from J, with 13 bases in between. The length of the CDR3 is 16 residues. The germline gives CDR1 SGHRS, CDR2 YFSETQ. The CDR3 nucleotides are TGCGCCAGCAGCTACTGGACATCTAGCTCTGGAAACACCATATATTTT. Its translation is CASSYWTSSSGNTIYF.

This chain links TRBV9 with TRBJ2-5; 7 bases fit TRBD2. Trimming at V came to 5 bases and at J to 4 bases, leaving 11 bases not matched to a gene. In germline, CDR1 is SGDLS, CDR2 YYNGEE. The CDR3 spans 15 residues. The chain's CDR3 is CASSSGLVGAETQYF. CDR3 in DNA: TGTGCCAGCAGTAGTGGACTAGTAGGGGCAGAGACCCAGTACTTC.

The rearrangement joins TRBV6-5 to TRBJ2-7, with 11 nucleotides matching TRBD1. Germline V CDR1 and CDR2: MNHEY, SVGAGI. V shed 6 bases, J shed 2 bases, and the junction held 3 bases outside the gene matches. The CDR3 contains 14 residues. CDR3 in DNA: TGTGCCAGCAGGCAGGGACAGGGGGCCTACGAGCAGTACTTC. The encoded protein is CASRQGQGAYEQYF.

V gene TRBV24-1 combines with J gene TRBJ2-1; TRBD2 agrees at 14 bases. This CDR3 comprises 19 residues. V gave up 5 bases and J gave up 2 bases; unmatched junction bases: 10. The germline CDR1 and CDR2 sequences are KGHDR and SFDVKD. CDR3 loop: CATSAGGLAGVSPYNEQFF. The CDR3 region has the DNA TGTGCCACCAGTGCCGGGGGACTAGCGGGAGTGTCCCCCTACAATGAGCAGTTCTTC.

The chain links TRBV2 to TRBJ2-1, with 10 bases fitting TRBD1. CDR3 length: 13 amino acids. From germline, CDR1 is SNHLY and CDR2 FYNNEI. V shed 5 bases, J shed 7 bases, and the junction held 2 bases outside the gene matches. In DNA, the CDR3 is TGTGCCAGCAGTAGGGGACAGGGGAATGAGCAGTTCTTC. Its translation is CASSRGQGNEQFF.

This clone was recorded once. This rearrangement joins TRBV5-1 to TRBJ1-4, with a tentative D call TRBD1 (6 bases). This CDR3 has 15 residues. Trimming pared 0 bases from V and 3 bases from J, leaving 9 bases between. The V gene's germline CDR1 is SGHRS and CDR2 YFSETQ. The CDR3 nucleotides read TGCGCCAGCAGCTTGGGGGGGCTAGCTAATGAAAAACTGTTTTTT. Encoded protein: CASSLGGLANEKLFF.

The chain couples TRBV7-6 to TRBJ1-5; possibly TRBD1 for D (5 bases). Trimming removed 1 base from V and 0 bases from J, with 13 bases in between. From germline, CDR1 is SGHVS and CDR2 FNYEAQ. This CDR3 is 17 amino acids long. The CDR3 sequence: CASSLDAGRYSNQPQHF. CDR3 DNA sequence: TGTGCCAGCAGCTTAGATGCGGGGCGCTATAGCAATCAGCCCCAGCATTTT. Filled out from reference TRBV7-6 and TRBJ1-5, the complete variable domain reads GAGVSQSPRYKVTKRGQDVALRCDPISGHVSLYWYRQALGQGPEFLTYFNYEAQQDKSGLPNDRFSAERPEGSISTLTIQRTEQRDSAMYRCASSLDAGRYSNQPQHFGDGTRLSIL.

J is TRBJ1-1 and V is TRBV5-4; D gene uncertain. This CDR3 is 12 amino acids long. Trimming cost V 3 bases and J 10 bases, with 13 bases left between them. Germline V CDR1 and CDR2: SGHNT, YYREEE (reference sequence). This CDR3 reads CASSSPILAAFF. CDR3 nucleotides: TGTGCCAGCAGCTCGCCAATATTAGCAGCTTTCTTT.

The chain joins TRBV4-1 to TRBJ1-5, with a weak D call TRBD1 (6 bases). Germline-derived CDR1 and CDR2 are MGHRA and YSYEKL. The CDR3 has 15 amino acids. Trimming shortened V by 1 base and J by 2 bases, and 9 bases separated the two germline ends. DNA of the CDR3: TGCGCCAGCAGCCAAGTACAGGGAGGCAATCAGCCCCAGCATTTT. Amino acid sequence: CASSQVQGGNQPQHF.

The chain carries TRBV5-1 and TRBJ2-2, with D possibly TRBD1 on 5 matching bases. This CDR3 contains 15 residues. Germline CDR1 and CDR2: SGHRS and YFSETQ. Deletions cut 1 base from V and 4 bases from J, with 11 bases between. The DNA for the CDR3 is TGCGCCAGCAGCTTGTTGTCAGGGCGCACCGGGGAGCTGTTTTTT. As protein: CASSLLSGRTGELFF.

This chain joins TRBV25-1 and TRBJ2-7; tentative D call: TRBD1 (6 bases). The CDR3 is made up of 14 amino acids. Trimming removed 2 bases from V and 4 bases from J, with 12 bases in between. Germline loops: CDR1 MGHDK, CDR2 SYGVNS. CDR3 DNA: TGTGCCAGCAGTGAAGGGGCCAGGGGTTACGAGCAGTACTTC. Its translation is CASSEGARGYEQYF.

This clone has just one count. The V and J genes are TRBV7-2 and TRBJ1-2; D gene ambiguous. CDR1 SGHTA and CDR2 FQGNSA come from the germline V gene. The CDR3 has 14 residues. Trimming cost V 7 bases and J 2 bases, with 14 bases left between them. CDR3 nucleotides: TGTGCCAGCACCCTCTCCTGGGCCAACTATGGCTACACCTTC. Its translation: CASTLSWANYGYTF.

V is TRBV5-6 and J is TRBJ1-2; 8 nucleotides line up with TRBD1. Trimming removed 3 bases from V and 4 bases from J; junction bases left unmatched: 5. Germline V lookup: CDR1 SGHDT, CDR2 YYEEEE. The CDR3 length is 14 residues. CDR3 protein: CASSYTGTGYGYTF. For the CDR3, the DNA is TGTGCCAGCAGCTACACCGGGACAGGCTATGGCTACACCTTC.